These 31 T cell receptor gamma chains were all obtained from the same sample, sequenced in a study of gammadelta T cells in human blood. With CATT, TCRdb re-called clones from the RT-PCR reads. The sample shows about 180 gamma-chain clones, less than 1.2% of them seen only once. Sequences were obtained from Vgamma9Vdelta2 gamma-delta T cells from infant blood. The receptor source for this set is a human donor.

By share, this clone ranks as medium-sized. The chain employs TRGV9 and TRGJP. The CDR3 covers 17 residues. Germline V gene data show CDR1 as GITISATS and CDR2 as ISYDGTV (reference sequence). V lost 0 bases to trimming and J lost 6 bases; unmatched junction nucleotides: 5. The CDR3 sequence is CALWEVRRELGKKIKVF. DNA for the CDR3: TGTGCCTTGTGGGAGGTGCGGCGAGAGTTGGGCAAAAAAATCAAGGTATTT.

This clone is large (0.1 to 1%) within its sample. The chain couples TRGV9 to TRGJP. The CDR3 contains 16 residues. Germline V gene data show CDR1 as GITISATS and CDR2 as ISYDGTV (reference sequence). The V and J ends lost 3 bases and 3 bases, in that order; junction bases with no gene match: 2. The CDR3 here is CALWETQELGKKIKVF. Here the CDR3 DNA reads TGTGCCTTGTGGGAGACGCAAGAGTTGGGCAAAAAAATCAAGGTATTT.

V and J are TRGV9 and TRGJP. This CDR3 spans 18 amino acids. Germline CDR1 GITISATS, CDR2 ISYDGTV (reference sequence). After removal of 2 bases from V and 2 bases from J, the junction contained 6 bases not matched to a gene. CDR3 DNA sequence: TGTGCCTTGTGGGAGGCTAGCCGGCAAGAGTTGGGCAAAAAAATCAAGGTATTT. Translation gives CALWEASRQELGKKIKVF.

This clone is classed as hyperexpanded (1% or more). The J gene is TRGJ1 or TRGJ2, the V gene TRGV4. The germline V gene has CDR1 EGSTGY and CDR2 YDSYTSSV. V dropped 1 base and J dropped 3; count of bases not matched to a gene: 3. The CDR3 extends over 13 amino acids. The CDR3 bases are TGTGCCACCTGGGATGGATCTTATTATAAGAAACTCTTT. Protein sequence: CATWDGSYYKKLF.

This clone counts as hyperexpanded. The rearrangement links TRGV10 to TRGJP1. TRGV10 is an ORF, and what it does is uncertain. V lost 8 bases and J lost 0; bases outside the gene matches: 1. The CDR3 is made up of 13 amino acids. CDR3 residues: CAAWDTTGWFKIF. DNA of the CDR3: TGTGCTGCGTGGGATACCACTGGTTGGTTCAAGATATTT.

This clone qualifies as hyperexpanded (1% or more). No DNA is shown, since the ends of the CDR3 on it are uncertain; the CDR3 is the one TCRdb lists. Other DNA sequences in the sample encode the same CDR3. No call exists for the J gene, whereas the V gene is TRGV4. Per the germline V gene, CDR1 is EGSTGY and CDR2 is YDSYTSSV. The CDR3 region is 30 residues in length, termini included. CDR3 protein: CATWDGERRNSLAVEQHWLSQVSIGRIQHF.

This clone was observed a few times. A far bigger clonotype differs at one base, so this is likely a read error. Additional DNA sequences in this sample encode the identical CDR3. The V and J genes are TRGV9 and TRGJP. Trimming took 0 bases from V and 5 from J; bases not matched to a gene: 4. Germline loops: CDR1 GITISATS, CDR2 ISYDGTV (reference sequence). The CDR3 loop spans 17 amino acids. As DNA, the CDR3 is TGTGCCTTGTGGGAGGTGGCAAAAGAGTTGGGCAAAAAAATCAAGGTATTT. Its translation is CALWEVAKELGKKIKVF.

This clone is labeled as large (0.1 to 1%). V is TRGV9 and J is TRGJP. CDR3 length equals 15 residues. J gave up 6 bases and V 3 bases, and 2 bases lay outside the gene matches. The germline gives CDR1 GITISATS, CDR2 ISYDGTV (reference sequence). CDR3 in DNA: TGTGCCTTGTGGGAGTCAGAGTTGGGCAAAAAAATCAAGGTATTT. It encodes CALWESELGKKIKVF.

This clone has a handful of counts. This may stem from a read error, because a much larger clone lies one nucleotide away. The rearrangement links TRGV9 to TRGJP. CDR3 length: 15 residues. Germline CDR1 reads GITISATS; CDR2 reads ISYDGTV (reference sequence). This chain's CDR3 is CALGEFGLGKKIKVF. DNA of the CDR3: TGTGCCTTGGGGGAGTTTGGGTTGGGCAAAAAAATCAAGGTATTT.

Sample share makes this clone medium-sized. This could be a read error, since a much larger clone is one nucleotide away. This chain links TRGV9 with TRGJP. TCRdb lists no J gene, so it was determined here by aligning the DNA to germline. After removal of 0 bases from V and 7 bases from J, the junction contained 3 bases not matched to a gene. The CDR3 has 16 amino acids. CDR1 GITISATS and CDR2 ISYDGTV come from the germline V gene (reference sequence). The CDR3 is CALWEVKELGKKIKVF. For the CDR3, the DNA is TGTGCCTTGTGGGAGGTGAAGGAGTTGGGCAAAAAAATCAAGGTATTT.

A word on this clone: The protein held in TCRdb is that of a much larger clone and does not match this DNA's translation at residue 3, likely because of a read error; the protein shown is translated from the DNA. The chain employs TRGV9 and TRGJP. Assignment of the J gene here rests on matching the DNA to germline, because TCRdb gives none. Germline-derived CDR1 and CDR2 are GITISATS and ISYDGTV (reference sequence). This CDR3 is 16 amino acids long. The CDR3 region has the DNA TGTGCCTGGTGGGAGGTTGGAGAGTTGGGCAAAAAAATCAAGGTATTT. Amino acid sequence: CAWWEVGELGKKIKVF.

Remarks on this clone: This may be a read error, as it is one base from a much larger clone. Different DNA sequences within this sample yield the same CDR3. V gene TRGV9 combines with J gene TRGJP. The CDR3 has 17 residues. Germline V CDR1 and CDR2: GITISATS, ISYDGTV (reference sequence). The trim removed 2 bases at V and 9 bases at J, leaving 10 bases unmatched. The CDR3 DNA reads TGTGCCTTGTGGGAGGCCAGGTTTCCGTTGGGCAAAAAAATCAAGGTATTT. Residues: CALWEARFPLGKKIKVF.

In its sample, this clone is large. The J gene is TRGJP, the V gene TRGV9. The J gene is not listed in TCRdb, so it was assigned here from a DNA match to germline. Unmatched junction bases numbered 4, after V lost 0 bases and J lost 11 bases. This CDR3 is 15 amino acids long. Germline CDR1 GITISATS, CDR2 ISYDGTV (reference sequence). The CDR3 region is CALWEVYMGKKIKVF. The DNA for the CDR3 is TGTGCCTTGTGGGAGGTGTACATGGGCAAAAAAATCAAGGTATTT.

This clone has just a few counts. The DNA is left out, because the CDR3 cannot be placed on it with certainty; the CDR3 is given as TCRdb lists it. The V gene call reads TRGV9; no J gene was called. Germline lookup yields CDR1 GITISATS and CDR2 ISYDGTV (reference sequence). The CDR3 comprises 32 residues, both ends counted. The CDR3 loop is CALWEGSFIIRNSLAVEQHWLSQVSIGRIQHF.

By sample fraction, this clone is large. V usage is TRGV9 and J usage is TRGJP. Per germline, CDR1 GITISATS and CDR2 ISYDGTV (reference sequence). This CDR3 comprises 17 residues. The ends lost 0 bases at V and 6 bases at J; junction bases unmatched: 5. The CDR3 DNA reads as TGTGCCTTGTGGGAGGTGCGGGGAGAGTTGGGCAAAAAAATCAAGGTATTT. It encodes CALWEVRGELGKKIKVF.

This clone was seen a few times. A much larger clone is a single base away; this may be a read error. The genes are TRGV10 and TRGJ1 or TRGJ2. Here the J gene came from matching the DNA to germline, since TCRdb omits it. TRGV10 is known as an ORF, though its function is uncertain. The CDR3 consists of 13 residues. CDR3 coding DNA: TGTGCGGCGTGGGATTATTTTTATTATAAGAAACTCTTT. It translates to CAAWDYFYYKKLF.

A note on this clone: The translation of this DNA and the TCRdb protein of a much larger clone differ at residue 3, probably owing to a read error; the protein shown here is translated from the DNA. V is TRGV9 and J is TRGJP. The CDR3 is made up of 15 amino acids. CDR1 and CDR2 (germline): GITISATS, ISYDGTV (reference sequence). The chain's CDR3 is CAWWEQELGKKIKVF. The CDR3 nucleotides read TGTGCCTGGTGGGAGCAGGAGTTGGGCAAAAAAATCAAGGTATTT.

This clone is hyperexpanded within its sample. V and J are TRGV9 and TRGJP. The CDR3 totals 17 residues. Germline CDR1 and CDR2: GITISATS and ISYDGTV (reference sequence). V dropped 2 bases and J dropped 4; count of bases not matched to a gene: 5. The CDR3 here is CALWEADQELGKKIKVF. The CDR3 DNA reads as TGTGCCTTGTGGGAGGCGGACCAAGAGTTGGGCAAAAAAATCAAGGTATTT.

A few counts support this clone. This sequence joins TRGV4 and TRGJP1. No J gene is reported in TCRdb; it was inferred here by comparing the DNA with germline. Germline CDR1 is EGSTGY and CDR2 is YDSYTSSV. The length of the CDR3 is 17 residues. V dropped 3 bases and J dropped 0; count of bases not matched to a gene: 10. For the CDR3, the DNA is TGTGCCACCTGGGATCCGACCGAATATACCACTGGTTGGTTCAAGATATTT. Amino acids: CATWDPTEYTTGWFKIF.

For this clone: This DNA's translation differs at residue 3 from TCRdb's protein, which comes from a much larger clone; a read error is likely, and the protein shown is translated from the DNA. J is TRGJP and V is TRGV9. This CDR3 is 16 amino acids long. Germline CDR1 and CDR2: GITISATS and ISYDGTV (reference sequence). The CDR3, as DNA: TGTGCCTTTTGGGAGGTGCAAGAGTTGGGCAAAAAAATCAAGGTATTT. This codes for CAFWEVQELGKKIKVF.

This clone turned up a few times. This sequence may be a read error, since a much larger clone differs from it by one base. Other DNA sequences within the sample encode an identical CDR3. This chain connects TRGV9 to TRGJP. The CDR3 consists of 16 residues. CDR1 is GITISATS, CDR2 ISYDGTV, per germline (reference sequence). The CDR3 bases are TGTGCATTGTGGGAGGATCAAGAGTTGGGCAAAAAAATCAAGGTATTT. This sequence encodes CALWEDQELGKKIKVF.

By sample share, this clone is hyperexpanded. The chain carries TRGV9 and TRGJP. The CDR3 sequence is 17 residues long. The V segment lost 5 bases and the J segment 4 bases; nucleotides outside the gene matches: 8. Germline loops: CDR1 GITISATS, CDR2 ISYDGTV (reference sequence). The CDR3 coding sequence is TGTGCCTTGTGGGGGACTACTCAAGAGTTGGGCAAAAAAATCAAGGTATTT. Translation: CALWGTTQELGKKIKVF.

As concerns this clone: A much larger clonotype is one base distant, so this may be a read error. The sample has other DNA sequences that encode this CDR3 too. The J gene is TRGJ1 or TRGJ2, the V gene TRGV9. CDR1 is GITISATS, CDR2 ISYDGTV, per germline (reference sequence). The CDR3 spans 12 residues. The CDR3 nucleotides read TGTGCATTGTGGGAGGTGCATTATAAGAAACTCTTT. Translated, it gives CALWEVHYKKLF.

On this clone: TCRdb's protein for this DNA is that of a much larger clone and differs from the translation at residue 3, likely a read error; the protein shown is the DNA translation. V and J are TRGV9 and TRGJP. The CDR3 totals 14 residues. The V gene's germline CDR1 is GITISATS and CDR2 ISYDGTV (reference sequence). In nucleotides, the CDR3 is TGTGCCGTGTGGGAGGTGCGGAGCAAAAAAATCAAGGTATTT. Its translation: CAVWEVRSKKIKVF.

This clone was counted a few times. This DNA's translation differs at residue 3 from TCRdb's protein, which comes from a much larger clone; a read error is likely, and the protein shown is translated from the DNA. The rearrangement uses TRGV9 and TRGJP. The J gene, absent from TCRdb, was called here by matching the DNA to germline. CDR1 GITISATS and CDR2 ISYDGTV come from the germline V gene (reference sequence). The CDR3 contains 16 residues. The CDR3 nucleotides are TGTGCCGTGTGGGAGCCCAAAGAGTTGGGCAAAAAAATCAAGGTATTT. Translation: CAVWEPKELGKKIKVF.

This clone is medium-sized in the sample. A much larger clone differs by one base, so this may be a read error. The sample holds other DNA sequences that translate to the same CDR3. V gene TRGV9 combines with J gene TRGJP. This CDR3 is built from 16 residues. Germline V lookup: CDR1 GITISATS, CDR2 ISYDGTV (reference sequence). CDR3 residues: CALWEVRELGKKIKVF. The CDR3 DNA reads as TGTGCATTGTGGGAGGTGAGAGAGTTGGGCAAAAAAATCAAGGTATTT.

This clone is classed as large. The V gene is TRGV9, the J gene TRGJP. This CDR3 contains 15 residues. The V and J ends lost 5 bases and 4 bases, in that order; junction bases with no gene match: 2. From germline, CDR1 is GITISATS and CDR2 ISYDGTV (reference sequence). CDR3 loop: CALWAQELGKKIKVF. The CDR3 coding sequence is TGTGCCTTGTGGGCCCAAGAGTTGGGCAAAAAAATCAAGGTATTT.

This clone ranks as hyperexpanded. This sample includes further DNA sequences coding for the same CDR3. The J gene is TRGJP, the V gene TRGV9. Trimming at V came to 0 bases and at J to 5 bases, leaving 4 bases not matched to a gene. Germline CDR1 is GITISATS and CDR2 is ISYDGTV (reference sequence). The CDR3 contains 17 residues. The CDR3 DNA follows: TGTGCCTTGTGGGAGGTGGCGAAAGAGTTGGGCAAAAAAATCAAGGTATTT. This translates into CALWEVAKELGKKIKVF.

In this sample, this clone is large. Other nucleotide sequences in the sample specify the same CDR3. The chain couples TRGV2 to TRGJP1. The CDR3 spans 14 residues. Germline-derived CDR1 and CDR2 are EGSNGY and YDSYNSKV. Losses at the gene ends were 0 bases for V and 3 bases for J; bases not matched to a gene: 1. The CDR3 sequence is CATWDGPTGWFKIF. CDR3 DNA: TGTGCCACCTGGGACGGGCCCACTGGTTGGTTCAAGATATTT.

By sample share, this clone is medium-sized. With a much larger clone just one base away, this may be a read error. The V and J genes are TRGV9 and TRGJP. Germline CDR1 is GITISATS and CDR2 is ISYDGTV (reference sequence). The length of the CDR3 is 15 residues. DNA for the CDR3: TGTGCCTGGTGGGAGGTGGAGTTGGGCAAAAAAATCAAGGTATTT. It yields the protein CAWWEVELGKKIKVF.

This clone rates as large (0.1 to 1%). The chain recombines TRGV10 with TRGJ1 or TRGJ2. TRGV10 is identified as an open reading frame with a role that is uncertain. The CDR3 is 10 residues long. With V trimmed by 10 bases and J by 6 bases, 4 bases remained unmatched. CDR3 in DNA: TGTGCTGCGTATACTTATAAGAAACTCTTT. Its protein is CAAYTYKKLF.